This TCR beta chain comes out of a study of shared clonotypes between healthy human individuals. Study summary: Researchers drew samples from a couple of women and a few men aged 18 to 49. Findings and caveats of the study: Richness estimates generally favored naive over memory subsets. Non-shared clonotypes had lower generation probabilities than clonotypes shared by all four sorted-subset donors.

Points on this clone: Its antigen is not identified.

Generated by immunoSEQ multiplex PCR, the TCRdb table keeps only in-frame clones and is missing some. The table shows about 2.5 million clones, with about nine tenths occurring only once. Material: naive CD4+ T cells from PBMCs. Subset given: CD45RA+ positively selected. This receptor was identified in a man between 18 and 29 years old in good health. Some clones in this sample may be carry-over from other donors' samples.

The CDR3 coding sequence is TGTGCCAGCAGTTCCGAGTCAACCGGGGATTCACCCCTCCACTTT. Amino acid sequence: CASSSESTGDSPLHF. The chain recombines TRBV6-5 with TRBJ1-6; D ambiguous. The CDR3 is made up of 15 amino acids. CDR1 is MNHEY, CDR2 SVGAGI, per germline. The V end lost 4 bases, the J end lost 8 bases, and 15 bases lay between the germline ends.